This T cell receptor (beta chain) was found in a study of blood T cell repertoires in COVID-19. Study at large: The origin of the acute and convalescent COVID-19 samples was the United States, Italy and Spain. Sample material is recorded as cDNA or gDNA derived from T cells, B-cell-depleted T cells, or PBMCs.

The CDR3 consists of 16 residues. From germline, CDR1 is LGHNA and CDR2 YNFKEQ. Trimming removed 0 bases at V and 5 bases at J, with 11 bases between. Study processing details: Amplification of reference gene primers was used by the study to estimate nucleated cell counts. This table comes from immunoSEQ multiplex PCR, and its TCRdb copy is limited to in-frame clones, with some not included. V, J and clone size are those of that table, while D and trimming were read from the DNA. The repertoire has tens of thousands of clones, approximately 83% of them found once; the top ten carry over 20%. This clonotype was sampled from a human donor in a cohort sampled during active COVID-19. The chain couples TRBV4-2 to TRBJ1-6, with D hard to call. The sample comprised peripheral blood. The CDR3 DNA follows: TGTGCCAGCAGCCAAGATCTGGTGAGGGATAATTCACCCCTCCACTTT. This gives the protein CASSQDLVRDNSPLHF.